The sequence of this T cell receptor beta chain was determined in a study of blood T cell repertoires in COVID-19. Study overall: Whether acute or convalescent, the COVID-19 samples came from the United States, Italy and Spain. PBMCs, B-cell-depleted T cells, or T cells were the source of the cDNA or gDNA that made up the material.

Germline trimming cut 8 bases from V and 4 bases from J; bases unmatched to any gene: 13. Germline CDR1 is LNHDA and CDR2 is SQIVND (reference sequence). The CDR3 is 16 residues long. In the original processing: Amplification with reference gene primers provided the estimates of nucleated cell counts. Profiled with immunoSEQ multiplex PCR; TCRdb holds only in-frame clones, not every one. V and J calls and clone size are as listed in that table; D and trimming were resolved from the DNA. The sample has around 120,000 clones; about 79% are singletons. The sequenced sample consisted of peripheral blood. The receptor's source is a man aged 65-85 years with acute or convalescent COVID-19. V and J are TRBV19 and TRBJ1-5, with TRBD1 matching 8 bases. The CDR3 bases are TGTGCCAGTGTTAGTAGTTCTTGGACAGGGAATCAGCCCCAGCATTTT. Translated: CASVSSSWTGNQPQHF.